Listed below are T cell receptor beta chains from one sample, sequenced in a study of OX40 agonist ivuxolimab in advanced cancers. Method: immunoSEQ multiplex PCR; TCRdb's copy keeps in-frame clones and lacks some. This sample has about 83,000 clones, with about 90% found just once. The sample consisted of CD4+ or CD8+ T cells sorted from blood, taken in a trial of the OX40 agonist ivuxolimab. The receptors stem from an adult with an advanced solid tumor such as melanoma, head and neck, liver or kidney cancer. Each CDR3 is given with its conserved first and last residue. The D gene is left open where the match is weak. Clone size is shown for a subset of rows, as once, few, many or a class of expanded clone.

j_gene: TRBJ2-1; abundance: .; d_gene: TRBD2; v_gene: TRBV4-2; CDR3aa: CASSQGLAGEDNEQFF; CDR3nt: TGTGCCAGCAGCCAAGGACTAGCGGGAGAGGACAATGAGCAGTTCTTC
j_gene: TRBJ1-2; abundance: few; d_gene: TRBD1; v_gene: TRBV4-2; CDR3aa: CASSQDLTGDEEIIYGYTF; CDR3nt: TGTGCCAGCAGCCAAGATTTGACAGGGGATGAGGAAATTATCTATGGCTACACCTTC
j_gene: TRBJ2-5; abundance: .; d_gene: .; v_gene: TRBV29-1; CDR3aa: CSVRQTPRETQYF; CDR3nt: TGCAGCGTTCGTCAGACTCCTCGAGAGACCCAGTACTTC
j_gene: TRBJ1-2; abundance: .; d_gene: .; v_gene: TRBV5-4; CDR3aa: CASSLGQAFYGYTF; CDR3nt: TGTGCCAGCAGCTTGGGGCAGGCATTCTATGGCTACACCTTC
j_gene: TRBJ2-1; abundance: many; d_gene: .; v_gene: TRBV11-2; CDR3aa: CASRLQVHEQFF; CDR3nt: TGTGCCAGCAGATTACAGGTCCATGAGCAGTTCTTC
j_gene: TRBJ2-7; abundance: once; d_gene: .; v_gene: TRBV15; CDR3aa: CATSSLNRVSRVEQYF; CDR3nt: TGTGCCACCAGCAGCCTCAACCGGGTCTCGAGGGTCGAGCAGTACTTC
j_gene: TRBJ2-1; abundance: once; d_gene: .; v_gene: TRBV2; CDR3aa: CASRGNYEQFF; CDR3nt: TGTGCCAGCAGGGGTAATTATGAGCAGTTCTTC
j_gene: TRBJ2-3; abundance: .; d_gene: .; v_gene: TRBV13; CDR3aa: CASSEGGTDTQYF; CDR3nt: TGTGCCAGCAGCGAAGGGGGCACAGATACGCAGTATTTT
j_gene: TRBJ1-5; abundance: .; d_gene: .; v_gene: TRBV6-1; CDR3aa: CASSDWGDQPQHF; CDR3nt: TGTGCCAGCAGTGATTGGGGGGATCAGCCCCAGCATTTT
j_gene: TRBJ2-3; abundance: once; d_gene: .; v_gene: TRBV6-5; CDR3aa: CASSYSKWIGDTQYF; CDR3nt: TGTGCCAGCAGTTACTCGAAATGGATAGGAGATACGCAGTATTTT
j_gene: TRBJ2-1; abundance: .; d_gene: TRBD1; v_gene: TRBV18; CDR3aa: CASSPPPEQGASYNEQFF; CDR3nt: TGTGCCAGCTCACCACCTCCGGAACAGGGGGCCTCCTACAATGAGCAGTTCTTC
j_gene: TRBJ1-4; abundance: .; d_gene: .; v_gene: TRBV25-1; CDR3aa: CASSDWWSNEKLFF; CDR3nt: TGTGCCAGCAGTGATTGGTGGAGTAATGAAAAACTGTTTTTT
j_gene: TRBJ1-3; abundance: .; d_gene: .; v_gene: TRBV15; CDR3aa: CATSRDKVQGNTIYF; CDR3nt: TGTGCCACCAGCAGAGATAAAGTCCAGGGAAACACCATATATTTT
j_gene: TRBJ2-7; abundance: .; d_gene: .; v_gene: TRBV21-1; CDR3aa: CASSKAGTGSYEQYF; CDR3nt: TGTGCCAGCAGTAAAGCCGGGACAGGGTCCTACGAGCAGTACTTC
j_gene: TRBJ2-1; abundance: .; d_gene: TRBD2; v_gene: TRBV10-3; CDR3aa: CATSSGSPYNEQFF; CDR3nt: TGTGCCACCAGTAGCGGGTCACCTTACAATGAGCAGTTCTTC
j_gene: TRBJ1-3; abundance: .; d_gene: .; v_gene: TRBV4-1; CDR3aa: CASSQERRTDSGNTIYF; CDR3nt: TGCGCCAGCAGCCAAGAACGGCGGACCGACTCTGGAAACACCATATATTTT
j_gene: TRBJ2-7; abundance: .; d_gene: .; v_gene: TRBV28; CDR3aa: CASSWGYEQYF; CDR3nt: TGTGCCAGCAGTTGGGGCTACGAGCAGTACTTC
j_gene: TRBJ2-1; abundance: .; d_gene: .; v_gene: TRBV5-3; CDR3aa: CARSLGVSYSEQFF; CDR3nt: TGTGCCAGAAGCTTAGGGGTCAGTTACAGTGAGCAGTTCTTC
j_gene: TRBJ2-7; abundance: .; d_gene: .; v_gene: TRBV7-6; CDR3aa: CASSLVEGFPYEQYF; CDR3nt: TGTGCCAGCAGCTTAGTGGAAGGTTTTCCCTACGAGCAGTACTTC
j_gene: TRBJ2-4; abundance: .; d_gene: .; v_gene: TRBV21-1; CDR3aa: CASSKVCRLAKNIQYF; CDR3nt: TGTGCCAGCAGCAAAGTTTGCCGGTTAGCCAAAAACATTCAGTACTTC
j_gene: TRBJ1-2; abundance: .; d_gene: .; v_gene: TRBV10-3; CDR3aa: CAISESGEDGYTF; CDR3nt: TGTGCCATCAGTGAGTCAGGGGAGGATGGCTACACCTTC
j_gene: TRBJ2-5; abundance: once; d_gene: .; v_gene: TRBV30; CDR3aa: CAWSVQWGETQYF; CDR3nt: TGTGCCTGGAGTGTACAGTGGGGAGAGACCCAGTACTTC
j_gene: TRBJ2-7; abundance: .; d_gene: TRBD1; v_gene: TRBV5-4; CDR3aa: CASSSPDRVYEQYF; CDR3nt: TGTGCCAGCAGCTCCCCGGACAGGGTCTACGAGCAGTACTTC
j_gene: TRBJ1-2; abundance: .; d_gene: .; v_gene: TRBV15; CDR3aa: CATSRDEEGSGGYTF; CDR3nt: TGTGCCACCAGCAGAGATGAAGAGGGGTCGGGAGGCTACACCTTC